The entry that follows covers one T cell receptor (beta chain) sequence. Assay: immunoSEQ multiplex PCR; the TCRdb copy retains only in-frame clones and omits some. Of more than 65,000 clones in the sample, 92% are singletons; the top ten hold 0.4% to 0.45%. This record belongs to a study of technical replicates of blood from a few donors. This CDR3 comprises 12 residues. Between the trimmed V and J ends, which lost 10 bases and 0 bases, there was a span of 9 bases. Germline lookup yields CDR1 ENHRY and CDR2 SYGVKD. The TCR was taken from a human donor in good health. The sample taken for sequencing was T cells isolated from PBMCs. The chain has TRBV10-3 and TRBJ1-1; D remains ambiguous. The CDR3 nucleotides are TGTGCCACGGCGGGGTTGAACACTGAAGCTTTCTTT. It encodes CATAGLNTEAFF.